This entry concerns a single TCR beta chain. It has no known antigen specificity. Base quality data are lacking; no much larger clone is found one base away. The junction shows trimming of 2 bases on V and 2 bases on J, and the gene matches do not reach 5 bases of it. From cysteine to phenylalanine, the CDR3 is 15 amino acids long. CDR3 DNA is the only sequence kept; it has 45 bases, read in frame from the first base. According to the germline V gene, CDR1 reads MNHEY and CDR2 reads SVGAGI. The TCR beta CDR3 regions were amplified from the RNA transcripts. A first-round RT-PCR of the TCR CDR3 used the HTBI primer set with the Qiagen OneStep RT-PCR kit. Libraries were constructed in a second round of multiplex PCR, after which size selection and purification were carried out. The libraries were sequenced on an Illumina HiSeq2000 using paired-end 100 bp reads. In the paper's pipeline: SOAPnuke was used to process the raw data, removing reads that contained adapters or uncalled bases, had a mean Phred below 15, or lacked an exact match to the constant primer or identifier. High-quality paired reads were merged using COPE v1.2.5, and each unique nucleotide sequence was defined as a clonotype. MiTCR v1.1 was used to align clonotypes to the IMGT TRBV, TRBD and TRBJ reference segments. The analysis included only V-J combinations with a frequency above 0.0001, which together covered 99% to 99.2% of the repertoires. The TCS score was defined as the ratio of F50 (clonal expansion) to E x V (chaos), calculated using BLOSUM62-based TCRdist between CDR3 peptides within each V-J. Welch's t-statistics and random forest reduced roughly 530 V-J features to 13, which were used in a naive Bayes classifier (R e1071). TCRdb itself trimmed the public reads at Q25 with fastp, ran MiXCR and retained productive beta chains. For every CDR3 protein sequence, its rows merge into one entry that carries the most common genes and DNA. TCRdb assigned the V and J calls; the authors' analysis was not used. The table for this sample lists around 620,000 distinct CDR3 sequences; over 12% of them were counted only once. The ten largest make up 7.1% of the sample.

Ophthalmopathy patients had moderately to severely active disease, with a Clinical Activity Score of 3 or more, a NOSPECS grade of 4 or more, and a disease duration of less than 3 months. Exclusion was applied to patients with uncontrolled infections, other autoimmune diseases, pregnancy or lactation. Diagnoses were based on clinical symptoms, serum thyroxine and TRAb, thyroid ultrasound and orbital computed tomography. PBMCs were isolated from about 9.2 ml of fresh peripheral blood by Ficoll-Paque density gradient centrifugation. Trizol reagent was used to extract total RNA, and RNA quality was then checked on an Agilent 2100 Bioanalyzer. This sample was taken from a study of T cells in Graves' hyperthyroidism and ophthalmopathy (dated by TCRdb to the late 2010s). A note on the overall study: Peripheral blood was sampled at the time of initial diagnosis, prior to any treatment. Once sampling was done, hyperthyroidism patients were given methimazole at a starting dose of 30 mg daily, whereas ophthalmopathy patients were given high-dose intravenous methylprednisolone. For training and testing, the 110 or so patients in the discovery cohort were randomly divided in a 7:3 ratio. In addition, the study compared T-cell repertoires in thyroid tissue and in blood from a handful of Graves' hyperthyroidism patients. TCR V-J signatures able to tell the groups apart were searched for in a discovery cohort of more than 90 patients, of whom 40 to 45 had Graves' ophthalmopathy and roughly 59 had stable Graves' hyperthyroidism. An independent validation cohort of fewer than 20 hyperthyroidism patients and about 16 patients who later progressed to ophthalmopathy tested prospective prediction of ophthalmopathy. According to the paper, TCR Vbeta CDR3 sequencing was carried out on some 130 peripheral blood samples, which came from 40 to 45 ophthalmopathy, fewer than 80 hyperthyroidism and approximately 17 progressor patients. Points the paper makes about the study in general: Most expanded thyroid clonotypes (frequency above 0.001) were also found in blood, which suggests that blood repertoires may mirror thyroid immune responses. Sample size was not statistically predetermined, and blinding of investigators to group allocation was not performed. During validation, the model predicted progression to ophthalmopathy a median of approximately 6 months ahead of onset, with more than 60% sensitivity and 72% to 80% specificity. In cross-validation, a model built on a 13 V-J signature told ophthalmopathy apart from stable hyperthyroidism with 87.88% sensitivity and roughly 83% specificity, and in testing the same model reached 80%/75%.

Specimen: blood. This TCR came from a woman between 18 and 29 years old with Graves' ophthalmopathy. The V and J segments used are TRBV6-5 and TRBJ2-7; TRBD1 matches 8 bases in the middle. This receptor has the CDR3 CASSYPGQVPYEQYF. The DNA sequence is as follows: TGTGCCAGCAGTTACCCGGGACAGGTACCCTACGAGCAGTACTTC.